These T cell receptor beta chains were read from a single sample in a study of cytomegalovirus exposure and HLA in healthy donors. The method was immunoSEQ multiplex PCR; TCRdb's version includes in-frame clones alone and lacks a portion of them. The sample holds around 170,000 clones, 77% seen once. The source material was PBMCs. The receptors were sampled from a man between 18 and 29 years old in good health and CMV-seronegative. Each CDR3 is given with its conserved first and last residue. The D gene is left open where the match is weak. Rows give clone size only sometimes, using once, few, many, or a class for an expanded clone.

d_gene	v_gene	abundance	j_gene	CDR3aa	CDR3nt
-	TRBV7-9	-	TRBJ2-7	CASSLVEGMSEQYF	TGCGCCAGCAGCTTAGTGGAGGGGATGAGCGAGCAGTACTTC
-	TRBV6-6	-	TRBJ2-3	CASSYPGTQDTQYF	TGTGCCAGCAGTTACCCCGGGACTCAAGATACGCAGTATTTT
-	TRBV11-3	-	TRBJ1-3	CASRGWSGVRGNTIYF	TGTGCCAGCAGAGGGTGGTCGGGGGTGAGGGGAAACACCATATATTTT
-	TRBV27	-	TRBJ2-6	CASSLIGQTGANVLTF	TGTGCCAGCAGTTTAATTGGACAAACCGGGGCCAACGTCCTGACTTTC
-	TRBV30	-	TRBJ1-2	CAWTVWGRDYGYTF	TGTGCCTGGACCGTCTGGGGCCGCGACTATGGCTACACCTTC
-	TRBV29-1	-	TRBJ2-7	CSVGRQPSDPFEQYF	TGCAGCGTTGGTAGACAGCCCTCCGACCCTTTCGAGCAGTACTTC
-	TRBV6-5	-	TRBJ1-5	CASSNGLYSNQPQHF	TGTGCCAGCAGCAACGGACTGTATAGCAATCAGCCCCAGCATTTT
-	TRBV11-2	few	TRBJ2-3	CASSLVQGKDTQYF	TGTGCCAGCAGCTTAGTTCAGGGCAAGGATACGCAGTATTTT
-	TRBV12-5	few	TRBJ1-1	CASALIVAPLNTEAFF	TGTGCTAGTGCCCTCATCGTGGCCCCTTTGAACACTGAAGCTTTCTTT
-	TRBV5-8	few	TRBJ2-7	CASSLDRTYEQYF	TGTGCCAGCAGCTTGGACAGAACCTACGAGCAGTACTTC
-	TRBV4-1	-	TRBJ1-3	CASSPWGGPGSGNTIYF	TGCGCCAGCAGCCCCTGGGGAGGGCCAGGCTCTGGAAACACCATATATTTT
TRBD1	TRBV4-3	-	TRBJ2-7	CASSQGAGGFSEQYF	TGCGCCAGCAGCCAAGGTGCAGGGGGCTTTAGCGAGCAGTACTTC
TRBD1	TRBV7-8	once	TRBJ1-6	CASSRTGESPLHF	TGTGCCAGCAGCCGAACAGGGGAATCACCCCTCCACTTT
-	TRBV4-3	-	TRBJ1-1	CASSQDPLLSEAFF	TGCGCCAGCAGCCAAGATCCACTGCTCTCTGAAGCTTTCTTT
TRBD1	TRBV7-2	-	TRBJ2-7	CASSSLQGVFPYEQYF	TGTGCCAGCAGCTCCCTACAGGGGGTGTTTCCCTACGAGCAGTACTTC
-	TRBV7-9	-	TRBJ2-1	CASSLLTANEQFF	TGTGCCAGCAGCTTACTGACTGCGAATGAGCAGTTCTTC
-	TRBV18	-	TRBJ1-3	CASSPRRGRLSGNTIYF	TGTGCCAGCTCACCACGTCGCGGGCGGCTCTCTGGAAACACCATATATTTT
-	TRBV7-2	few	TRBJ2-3	CAYRPRGEVDTQYF	TGTGCCTACCGACCCAGGGGCGAGGTAGATACGCAGTATTTT
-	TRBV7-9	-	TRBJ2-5	CASSLRGYQETQYF	TGTGCCAGCAGTCTCAGGGGTTATCAAGAGACCCAGTACTTC
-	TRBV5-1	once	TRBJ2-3	CASGGGGTDTQYF	TGCGCCAGCGGGGGAGGAGGGACAGATACGCAGTATTTT
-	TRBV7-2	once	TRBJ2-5	CASSLVPSVETQYF	TGTGCCAGCAGCTTAGTTCCTAGTGTGGAGACCCAGTACTTC
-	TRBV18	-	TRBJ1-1	CASSPSFGGSGSEAFF	TGTGCCAGCTCACCATCGTTCGGGGGATCGGGGTCTGAAGCTTTCTTT
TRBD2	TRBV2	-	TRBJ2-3	CASSEGAGGPPQYF	TGTGCCAGCAGTGAAGGAGCGGGGGGGCCGCCGCAGTATTTT
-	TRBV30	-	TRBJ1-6	CAWSVGRGYNSPLHF	TGTGCCTGGAGTGTGGGCCGGGGTTATAATTCACCCCTCCACTTT
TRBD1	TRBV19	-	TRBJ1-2	CASSIAGQGSYGYTF	TGTGCCAGTAGTATAGCGGGACAGGGCTCCTATGGCTACACCTTC
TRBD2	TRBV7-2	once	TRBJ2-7	CASSLSLAGYYEQYF	TGTGCCAGCAGCTTATCACTAGCGGGGTACTACGAGCAGTACTTC
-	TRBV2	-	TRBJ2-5	CASTMETQYF	TGTGCCAGCACTATGGAGACCCAGTACTTC
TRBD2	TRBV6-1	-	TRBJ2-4	CASSGMGLAGGPAKNIQYF	TGTGCCAGCAGTGGAATGGGACTAGCGGGGGGGCCGGCCAAAAACATTCAGTACTTC
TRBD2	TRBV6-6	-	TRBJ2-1	CASSYASGAYNEQFF	TGTGCCAGCAGTTACGCTAGCGGGGCCTACAATGAGCAGTTCTTC
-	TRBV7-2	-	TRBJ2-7	CASSRRWGHEQYF	TGTGCCAGCAGCCGTAGATGGGGCCACGAGCAGTACTTC
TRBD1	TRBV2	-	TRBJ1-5	CASSEETGRNQPQHF	TGTGCCAGCAGTGAAGAGACAGGGAGAAATCAGCCCCAGCATTTT
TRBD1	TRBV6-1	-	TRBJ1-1	CASSEGTGTIGEAFF	TGTGCCAGCAGTGAAGGGACAGGGACCATCGGTGAAGCTTTCTTT
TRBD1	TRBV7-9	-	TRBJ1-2	CASSLVGSRTGNGYTF	TGTGCCAGCAGCTTGGTTGGAAGCCGGACAGGGAATGGCTACACCTTC
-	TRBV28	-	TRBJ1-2	CASGRQPNYGYTF	TGTGCCAGCGGCAGACAGCCAAACTATGGCTACACCTTC
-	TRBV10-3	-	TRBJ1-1	CAISDIAEAFF	TGTGCCATCAGTGACATTGCTGAAGCTTTCTTT
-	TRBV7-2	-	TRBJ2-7	CASSSYSEQYF	TGTGCCAGCAGCTCATATAGCGAGCAGTACTTC
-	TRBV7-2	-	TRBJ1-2	CALTGEGCGYTF	TGTGCCCTCACGGGGGAAGGGTGCGGCTACACCTTC
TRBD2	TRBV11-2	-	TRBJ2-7	CASSLVSSGTYEQYF	TGTGCCAGCAGCTTAGTATCTAGCGGGACGTACGAGCAGTACTTC
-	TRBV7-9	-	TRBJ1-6	CASSRSQGNSPLHF	TGTGCCAGCAGCCGGTCTCAGGGTAATTCACCCCTCCACTTT
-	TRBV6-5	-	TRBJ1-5	CASRQRGSNQPQHF	TGTGCCAGCAGACAGAGAGGGAGCAATCAGCCCCAGCATTTT
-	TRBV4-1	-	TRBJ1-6	CASSQDLGGYTGSPLHF	TGCGCCAGCAGCCAAGATCTCGGTGGATATACAGGTTCACCCCTCCACTTT
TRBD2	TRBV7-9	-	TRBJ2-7	CASSLSGRGGEQYF	TGTGCCAGCAGCCTAAGCGGGAGAGGCGGCGAGCAGTACTTC
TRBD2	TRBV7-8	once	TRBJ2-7	CASLGKWDPTSGGVYEQYF	TGTGCCAGCCTCGGGAAGTGGGACCCGACTAGCGGGGGCGTCTACGAGCAGTACTTC
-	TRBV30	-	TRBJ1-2	CAWGPPLRPNYGYTF	TGTGCCTGGGGCCCCCCCCTTCGTCCTAACTATGGCTACACCTTC
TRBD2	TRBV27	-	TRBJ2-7	CASSLKSSGNYEQYF	TGTGCCAGCAGTTTAAAGTCTAGCGGAAACTACGAGCAGTACTTC
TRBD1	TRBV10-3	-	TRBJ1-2	CAISRQGNYGYTF	TGTGCCATCAGCCGACAGGGGAACTATGGCTACACCTTC
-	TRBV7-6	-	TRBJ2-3	CASSSTDTQYF	TGTGCCAGCAGCTCGACAGATACGCAGTATTTT
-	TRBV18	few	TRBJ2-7	CASSPWLGGSYEQYF	TGTGCCAGCTCACCCTGGTTAGGGGGCTCCTACGAGCAGTACTTC
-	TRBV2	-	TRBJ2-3	CASRAGTFSTDTQYF	TGTGCCAGCAGGGCCGGGACTTTCAGCACAGATACGCAGTATTTT
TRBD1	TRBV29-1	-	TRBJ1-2	CSVEWGDRGYF	TGCAGCGTTGAATGGGGGGACAGGGGATACTTC